These 10 T cell receptor beta chains were sequenced from one sample in a study of T cell responses to AZD1222 COVID-19 vaccine. TCRdb's table, derived via immunoSEQ multiplex PCR, lists solely in-frame clones and lacks some. The sample yields roughly 33,000 clones, 75% to 80% seen once. Sequencing used peripheral blood, obtained 28 days after the second AZD1222 dose. All receptors come from an adult who received the AZD1222 COVID-19 vaccine.

This chain connects TRBV19 to TRBJ1-4; TRBD1 aligns across 11 bases. CDR1 is LNHDA, CDR2 SQIVND, per germline (reference sequence). This CDR3 has 15 amino acids. The junction had 6 bases not matched to a gene; V was cut back by 5 bases and J by 7 bases. CDR3 sequence reads: CASSPWTGGSEKLFF. The CDR3 DNA reads as TGTGCCAGTAGTCCTTGGACAGGGGGCAGTGAAAAACTGTTTTTT.

This chain links TRBV6-1 with TRBJ1-5; TRBD1 matches at 7 bases. CDR1 and CDR2 (germline): MNHNS, SASEGT. The CDR3 contains 19 residues. Losses at the gene ends were 4 bases for V and 1 base for J; bases not matched to a gene: 16. This CDR3 is CASSVRQGQQWTSNQPQHF. The DNA for the CDR3 is TGTGCCAGCAGTGTAAGACAGGGACAGCAGTGGACGAGCAATCAGCCCCAGCATTTT.

The rearrangement joins TRBV9 to TRBJ2-5; 14 positions agree with TRBD2. Trimming at V came to 0 bases and at J to 0 bases, leaving 7 bases not matched to a gene. The CDR3 loop spans 19 amino acids. CDR1 and CDR2 from the germline V gene are SGDLS and YYNGEE. The CDR3 here is CASSVESLTSGGDQETQYF. CDR3 in DNA: TGTGCCAGCAGCGTAGAGAGTTTGACTAGCGGGGGGGACCAAGAGACCCAGTACTTC.

The sample holds a few counts of this clone. This chain joins TRBV28 and TRBJ1-2, with TRBD1 identical over 10 bases. Germline lookup yields CDR1 MDHEN and CDR2 SYDVKM. CDR3 length equals 15 residues. The V and J ends lost 5 bases and 8 bases, in that order; junction bases with no gene match: 11. The CDR3 sequence is CASSTPGTGAKGYTF. The CDR3 bases are TGTGCCAGCAGTACGCCCGGGACAGGGGCTAAGGGCTACACCTTC.

CDR3 amino acids: CASSPVGETQYF. CDR3 DNA sequence: TGTGCCAGCTCACCGGTGGGGGAGACCCAGTACTTC. The V gene is TRBV18, the J gene TRBJ2-5; no firm D call. Germline V lookup: CDR1 KGHSH, CDR2 LQKENI. The length of the CDR3 is 12 residues. Trimming stripped 3 bases from V and 5 bases from J, with 7 bases between.

The chain uses TRBV19 and TRBJ1-2; D is unresolved. The CDR3 is 16 amino acids. V was clipped by 6 bases and J by 4 bases, with 21 bases between them. The germline CDR1 and CDR2 sequences are LNHDA and SQIVND (reference sequence). The CDR3 sequence is CASSRTGVGMVYGYTF. CDR3 sequence (DNA): TGTGCCAGTAGCCGGACTGGGGTAGGGATGGTCTATGGCTACACCTTC.

This clone showed up just once. The chain combines TRBV6-5 with TRBJ1-6; 7 bases are a match to TRBD1. Germline V CDR1 and CDR2: MNHEY, SVGAGI. The CDR3 runs to 14 residues. Trimming took 2 bases from V and 7 from J; bases not matched to a gene: 2. Written as DNA, the CDR3 is TGTGCCAGCAGTTACCAGGGGGGAAATTCACCCCTCCACTTT. This sequence encodes CASSYQGGNSPLHF.

The chain carries TRBV7-9 and TRBJ2-3; a possible D gene is TRBD1 (6 bases). Per germline, CDR1 SEHNR and CDR2 FQNEAQ (reference sequence). This CDR3 contains 13 residues. V gave up 1 base and J gave up 14 bases, with 16 bases separating them. Here the CDR3 DNA reads TGTGCCAGCAGCTTAGAATTGGCAGGGGACCCGTATTTT. It yields the protein CASSLELAGDPYF.

The genes are TRBV29-1 and TRBJ2-3, with 14 bases lining up with TRBD2. The CDR3 extends over 18 amino acids. Germline values: CDR1 SQVTM, CDR2 ANQGSEA. Trimming cost V 6 bases and J 2 bases; bases outside gene matches: 13. CDR3 nucleotides: TGCAGCGTGGAAAAACAAGGACTAGCGGGGGGCTACACAGATACGCAGTATTTT. Translation: CSVEKQGLAGGYTDTQYF.

V usage is TRBV7-2 and J usage is TRBJ2-7; maybe TRBD1 (6 bases). The CDR3 has 15 residues. V was pared by 6 bases and J by 7 bases, with 22 bases between. CDR1 is SGHTA, CDR2 FQGNSA, per germline. CDR3 bases: TGTGCCAGCAGTACCTCTGGGACATTCATCGGAGAGCAGTACTTC. Its protein product is CASSTSGTFIGEQYF.